These 10 T cell receptor beta chains came from one sample sequenced in a study of blood T cell repertoires in COVID-19. TCRdb's table, derived via immunoSEQ multiplex PCR, lists solely in-frame clones and lacks some. Found here are around 200,000 clones, roughly 77% of them singletons; the top ten hold about 9%. The source material was PBMCs or T cells enriched from blood (not recorded which). The source of these receptors is a man aged 40-49 years who had recovered from COVID-19.

This clone was found a few times. The chain employs TRBV19 and TRBJ1-4; no clear D. The CDR3 covers 13 residues. Germline V gene lookup returns CDR1 LNHDA and CDR2 SQIVND (reference sequence). V lost 4 bases and J lost 2, with 5 bases in between. The CDR3 DNA reads TGTGCCAGTAGTAGCCGGACTAATGAAAAACTGTTTTTT. Its translation: CASSSRTNEKLFF.

The chain combines TRBV5-1 with TRBJ2-6; tentative D call: TRBD1 (7 bases). The CDR3 length is 17 residues. Trimming took off 0 bases at V and 3 bases at J, with 13 bases between the two ends. Germline V gene data show CDR1 as SGHRS and CDR2 as YFSETQ. The CDR3 DNA reads as TGCGCCAGCAGCTTGGTGTCAGGGGGGAATGGGGCCAACGTCCTGACTTTC. Translating gives CASSLVSGGNGANVLTF.

The chain combines TRBV29-1 with TRBJ1-2; tentatively, D is TRBD1 (6 bases). CDR3 length: 13 residues. Trimming removed 2 bases at V and 3 bases at J, with 10 bases between. Looked up from germline, CDR1 is SQVTM and CDR2 is ANQGSEA. Here the CDR3 reads CSVEFGGHYGYTF. CDR3 DNA: TGCAGCGTTGAATTTGGGGGCCACTATGGCTACACCTTC. Combining the CDR3 with reference TRBV29-1 and TRBJ1-2 gives the whole variable domain SAVISQKPSRDICQRGTSLTIQCQVDSQVTMMFWYRQQPGQSLTLIATANQGSEATYESGFVIDKFPISRPNLTFSTLTVSNMSPEDSSIYLCSVEFGGHYGYTFGSGTRLTVV.

The gene calls are TRBV13 and TRBJ1-2, with TRBD1 identical over 7 bases. With V trimmed by 7 bases and J by 0 bases, 11 bases remained unmatched. There are 16 residues in the CDR3. Germline CDR1 reads PRHDT; CDR2 reads FYEKMQ (reference sequence). The CDR3 DNA follows: TGTGCCAGCAACTTCGCTGGGACAGAATCTAACTATGGCTACACCTTC. Translated, it gives CASNFAGTESNYGYTF.

The chain joins TRBV5-1 to TRBJ2-1, with TRBD1 identical over 7 bases. The germline V gene has CDR1 SGHRS and CDR2 YFSETQ. This CDR3 contains 16 residues. V was clipped by 6 bases and J by 4 bases; unmatched bases: 13. CDR3 in amino acids: CASKRKTGDPYNEQFF. CDR3 sequence (DNA): TGCGCCAGCAAGAGAAAAACAGGGGACCCTTACAATGAGCAGTTCTTC. Looking up the rest from reference TRBV5-1 and TRBJ2-1 gives the full variable domain: KAGVTQTPRYLIKTRGQQVTLSCSPISGHRSVSWYQQTPGQGLQFLFEYFSETQRNKGNFPGRFSGRQFSNSRSEMNVSTLELGDSALYLCASKRKTGDPYNEQFFGPGTRLTVL.

The chain joins TRBV25-1 to TRBJ2-1; 8 bases are a match to TRBD1. This CDR3 is built from 16 residues. CDR1 and CDR2 from the germline V gene are MGHDK and SYGVNS. V lost 2 bases and J lost 2; bases outside the gene matches: 5. The DNA of the CDR3 is TGTGCCAGCAGTGAAACCGGGACAGGCCCCTACAATGAGCAGTTCTTC. Its protein product is CASSETGTGPYNEQFF.

J is TRBJ1-2 and V is TRBV24-1, with a weak D call TRBD1 (5 bases). Per germline, CDR1 KGHDR and CDR2 SFDVKD. Trimming removed 5 bases at V and 2 bases at J, with 8 bases between. CDR3 size: 13 residues. The CDR3 DNA reads TGTGCCACCAGTGCCGCAGGGAACTATGGCTACACCTTC. Protein product: CATSAAGNYGYTF.

V and J are TRBV18 and TRBJ1-4, with D perhaps TRBD1 (6 bases). Trimming left V 6 bases short and J 4 bases short, with 9 bases between. CDR3 size: 13 residues. Germline V gene data show CDR1 as KGHSH and CDR2 as LQKENI. The CDR3 nucleotides read TGTGCCAGCTCCGGGACACTTAATGAAAAACTGTTTTTT. It translates to CASSGTLNEKLFF.

The J gene is TRBJ2-1, the V gene TRBV9, with D perhaps matching TRBD2 (5 bases). There are 14 residues in the CDR3. The germline gives CDR1 SGDLS, CDR2 YYNGEE. The V and J ends lost 2 bases and 5 bases respectively, with 11 bases between them. CDR3 loop: CASSVSGNDNEQFF. CDR3 DNA: TGTGCCAGCAGCGTGTCGGGGAATGACAATGAGCAGTTCTTC.

Concerning this clone: At the DNA level, this CDR3 is encoded by other sequences in the same sample as well. The rearrangement uses TRBV18 and TRBJ2-5; D might be TRBD1 (5 bases). Germline V gene lookup returns CDR1 KGHSH and CDR2 LQKENI. This CDR3 comprises 11 residues. Deletions cut 5 bases from V and 4 bases from J, with 5 bases between. DNA for the CDR3: TGTGCCAGCTCAAGGGGAGAGACCCAGTACTTC. It is translated as CASSRGETQYF.